The T cell receptor (beta chain) under discussion was sequenced for a study of cytomegalovirus exposure and HLA in healthy donors. Study in general: An analysis done earlier identified about 120 million unique TCR beta sequences from around 180 million T cells.

Note on this clone: Its antigen is not known.

Whole-study findings and limits: Highly shared sequence variants in one cluster were likely a sequencing artifact. Some V segments, TRBV6-2 and TRBV6-3 among them, were indistinguishable and were therefore excluded.

The PCR used 60 Vbeta and 13 Jbeta primers. The assay was immunoSEQ multiplex PCR, and TCRdb's table has in-frame clones only and misses some. Found here are under 200,000 clones, approximately 88% of them singletons; the top ten hold about 0.26%. This CDR3 contains 15 residues. Trimming removed 0 bases from V and 0 bases from J, with 9 bases in between. Per the germline V gene, CDR1 is SGHRS and CDR2 is YFSETQ. The rearrangement joins TRBV5-1 to TRBJ1-1; D might be TRBD1 (6 bases). The TCR was taken from a boy aged 5-17 years in good health and CMV-seronegative. What was sequenced was PBMCs. Written as DNA, the CDR3 is TGCGCCAGCAGCTTGGACAGGGTCGTGAACACTGAAGCTTTCTTT. Translated: CASSLDRVVNTEAFF. The complete variable domain, with remaining parts taken from reference TRBV5-1 and TRBJ1-1, reads KAGVTQTPRYLIKTRGQQVTLSCSPISGHRSVSWYQQTPGQGLQFLFEYFSETQRNKGNFPGRFSGRQFSNSRSEMNVSTLELGDSALYLCASSLDRVVNTEAFFGQGTRLTVV.